This T cell receptor (beta chain) is drawn from a study of beta chain features in type 1 diabetes. Study-level points and caveats: Individuals with type 1 diabetes displayed fewer insertions and more deletions at VDJ junctions. It was possible that PCR favored shorter templates, equally so in patients and controls. Whether TCRB rearrangement is influenced by HLA type went unresolved here.

This clone was recorded many times. The antigen is undetermined. The junction had 6 bases not matched to a gene; V was cut back by 7 bases and J by 3 bases. This CDR3 is built from 14 residues. The V gene's germline CDR1 is MNHNY and CDR2 SVGAGI (reference sequence). Of the isolated RNA, all was reverse transcribed, and so the sequenced material was expressed TCRB transcripts. The average read count of naive, central memory and regulatory T cell samples was approximately 4 million. The data were produced by immunoSEQ multiplex PCR, yet TCRdb's version contains in-frame clones alone and is incomplete. The data hold 200,000 to 250,000 clones, with roughly a tenth observed a single time.

V usage is TRBV6-6 and J usage is TRBJ2-1; 7 nucleotides match TRBD2. Input material: central memory CD4+ T cells from blood. This TCR derives from a man aged 18-30 years in good health. CDR3 amino acids: CASTPGGDYNEQFF. In DNA, the CDR3 is TGTGCCAGCACCCCGGGAGGAGACTACAATGAGCAGTTCTTC.